This TCR beta chain is drawn from a study of blood T cells in healthy people across ages (dated by TCRdb to between 2015 and 2016). Regarding the research as a whole: In model experiments, template switching captured about one uniquely barcoded TCR beta cDNA molecule for every two T cells. Using the same blood draw, the study looked at two additional independent replicas of 1 million unique cDNA reads for two donors, one aged 18 to 30 and the other aged 80 or older. Four age groups were formed from the donors: young (average approximately 15 years), middle-aged (around 40), aged (under 70) and long-lived (approximately 78). To avoid experimental bias, donors of different ages were distributed randomly across sequencing lanes. The study measured age-related changes in TCR beta repertoire diversity using deep sequencing normalized with unique cDNA molecular identifiers. Broader findings and caveats from the paper: Estimates of total diversity based on one million sequenced T cells were regarded as lower bounds and as underestimates. There was a strong correlation between observed TCR beta diversity and the percentage of naive T cells measured by flow cytometry. The CMV infection status of donors was not known, potentially confounding age-related changes in expanded clonotypes. Conclusive comparison of naive and antigen-experienced compartments was prevented by the profiling of bulk unsorted PBMCs. Observed TCR beta diversity per million T cells fell roughly linearly with age, and a significant reduction was already apparent by age about 38. The long-lived group showed more naive CD4+ T cells, fewer expanded clones and increased TCR diversity than the aged group, suggesting age selection.

Receptor amplification or capture employed 5' RACE. The listed sequencing device is Illumina HiSeq 2500. A second PCR of about 7 to 12 cycles was performed with a sample-barcoded 5' primer and a J-beta primer mix. Each TCR beta cDNA molecule received a unique molecular identifier from a template-switch 5' adaptor carrying 12 random nucleotides. At least 2.5 million CDR3-containing paired-end reads were obtained from each sample. All of the RNA was converted into first-strand cDNA using the Mint cDNA synthesis kit, with a TRBC-specific oligonucleotide serving as the primer. Following uracil-DNA glycosylase treatment, all cDNA underwent a first 18-cycle PCR with the universal primers M1SS and BC2_uni_R. The authors processed their data as follows. Normalization of each sample was performed by random selection of 1 million high-quality reads, each carrying a distinct molecular identifier. Reads sharing molecular identifiers were discarded rather than binned into consensus sequences. CDR3 identification, clonotype clustering and error correction used MiTCR with a Q25 quality threshold and the strictest error-elimination algorithm. A nonparametric unseen species model with Euler transformation was used to estimate a lower bound on total TCR beta diversity. TCRdb reran the public reads through fastp at Q25 and MiXCR, keeping productive beta chains. Records with the same CDR3 protein are collapsed into one entry carrying the most frequent genes and DNA. In this record, the V and J calls reflect TCRdb's handling and not the investigators' own analysis. This sample comprises around 1.5 million distinct CDR3 sequences, 55% to 75% of them detected only once. The leading ten clones occupy over 6.5% of the sample.

The CDR3 covers 13 residues, taking in both the cysteine and the phenylalanine. The only DNA kept is the CDR3, 39 bases in frame from the first base. CDR1 and CDR2, looked up from the germline V gene (reference sequence), are SGHNT and YYREEE. The V and J ends are trimmed by 6 bases and 4 bases, leaving 13 bases between them. Systemically healthy Caucasian individuals from Russia, 35 to 40 in total and aged roughly 6 to 100 years, were included as donors. Each donor gave approximately 9.4 milliliters of peripheral blood, drawn into EDTA-treated Vacutainer tubes. Ficoll-Paque density-gradient centrifugation was used to isolate PBMCs, with at least 6.5 million per sample. Total RNA, at least 6 micrograms per sample, was extracted from PBMCs with Trizol reagent. For every donor, flow cytometry on a PBMC aliquot measured the percentage of naive CD45RAhigh/CD27high T cells. To note about this clonotype: Its binding antigen is unknown. Base qualities are not recorded, but no much larger clone differs from it by a single base.

The sequence links TRBV5-4 to TRBJ1-2, with the D gene too uncertain to name. The TCR comes from a man aged 18 to 29 in good health. Sequenced: blood. At the DNA level, the sequence is TGTGCCAGCATAGGGATTGGTAGCTATGGCTACACCTTC. This yields the protein CASIGIGSYGYTF.